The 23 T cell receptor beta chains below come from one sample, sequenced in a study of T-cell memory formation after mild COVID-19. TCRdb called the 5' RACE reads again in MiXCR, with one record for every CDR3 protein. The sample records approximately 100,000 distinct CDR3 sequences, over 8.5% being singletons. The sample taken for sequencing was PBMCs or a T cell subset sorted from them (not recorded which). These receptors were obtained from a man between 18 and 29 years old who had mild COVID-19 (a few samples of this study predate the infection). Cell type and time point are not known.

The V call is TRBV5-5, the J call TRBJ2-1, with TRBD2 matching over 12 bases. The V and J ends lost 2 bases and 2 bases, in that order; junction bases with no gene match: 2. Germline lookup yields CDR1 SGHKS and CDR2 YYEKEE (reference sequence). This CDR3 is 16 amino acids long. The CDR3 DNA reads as TGTGCCAGCAGCTTAGGACTAGCGGGGACCTACAATGAGCAGTTCTTC. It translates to CASSLGLAGTYNEQFF. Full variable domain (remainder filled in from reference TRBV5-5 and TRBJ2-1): DAGVTQSPTHLIKTRGQQVTLRCSPISGHKSVSWYQQVLGQGPQFIFQYYEKEERGRGNFPDRFSARQFPNYSSELNVNALLLGDSALYLCASSLGLAGTYNEQFFGPGTRLTVL.

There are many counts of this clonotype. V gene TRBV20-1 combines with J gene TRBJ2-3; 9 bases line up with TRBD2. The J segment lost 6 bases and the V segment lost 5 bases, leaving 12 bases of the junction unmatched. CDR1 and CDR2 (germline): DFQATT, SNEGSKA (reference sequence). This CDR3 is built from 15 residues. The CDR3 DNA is TGCAGTGCTCTGACTGGGCGCGGGGGGGCCGATACGCAGTATTTT. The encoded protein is CSALTGRGGADTQYF.

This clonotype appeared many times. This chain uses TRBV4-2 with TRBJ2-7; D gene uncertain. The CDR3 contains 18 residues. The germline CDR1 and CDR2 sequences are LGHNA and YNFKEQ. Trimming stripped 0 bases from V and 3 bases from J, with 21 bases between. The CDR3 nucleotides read TGTGCCAGCAGCCAAGATTCGGCCTTCTCAGGATTGGACTACGAGCAGTACTTC. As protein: CASSQDSAFSGLDYEQYF.

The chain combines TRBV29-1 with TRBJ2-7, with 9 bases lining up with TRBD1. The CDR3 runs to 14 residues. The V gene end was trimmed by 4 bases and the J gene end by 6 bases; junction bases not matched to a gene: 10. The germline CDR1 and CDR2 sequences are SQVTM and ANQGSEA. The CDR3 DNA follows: TGCAGCGTTGTACAAGCCGGACAGGGGTCCGAGCAGTACTTC. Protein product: CSVVQAGQGSEQYF.

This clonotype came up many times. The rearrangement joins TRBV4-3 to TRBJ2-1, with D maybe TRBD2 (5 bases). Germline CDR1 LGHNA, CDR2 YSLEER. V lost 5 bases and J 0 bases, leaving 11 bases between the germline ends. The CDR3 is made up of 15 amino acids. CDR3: CASSEGTSSYNEQFF. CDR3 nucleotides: TGCGCCAGCAGCGAGGGCACAAGCTCCTACAATGAGCAGTTCTTC.

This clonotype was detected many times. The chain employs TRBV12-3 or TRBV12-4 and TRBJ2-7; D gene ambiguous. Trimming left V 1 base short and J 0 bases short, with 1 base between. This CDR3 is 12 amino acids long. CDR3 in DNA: TGTGCCAGCAGTTTAGTCTCCTACGAGCAGTACTTC. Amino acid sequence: CASSLVSYEQYF.

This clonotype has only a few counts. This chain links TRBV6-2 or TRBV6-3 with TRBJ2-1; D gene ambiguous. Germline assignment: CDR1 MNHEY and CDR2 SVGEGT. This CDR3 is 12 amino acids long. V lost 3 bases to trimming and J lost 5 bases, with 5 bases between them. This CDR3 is CASSYGDNEQFF. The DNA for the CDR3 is TGTGCCAGCAGTTATGGCGACAATGAGCAGTTCTTC.

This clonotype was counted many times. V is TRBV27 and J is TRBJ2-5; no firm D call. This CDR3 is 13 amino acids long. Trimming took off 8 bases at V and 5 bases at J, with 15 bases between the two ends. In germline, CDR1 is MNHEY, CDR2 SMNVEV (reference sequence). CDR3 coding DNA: TGTGCCAGCCCCAAGGTAGGGATGGAGACCCAGTACTTC. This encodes CASPKVGMETQYF.

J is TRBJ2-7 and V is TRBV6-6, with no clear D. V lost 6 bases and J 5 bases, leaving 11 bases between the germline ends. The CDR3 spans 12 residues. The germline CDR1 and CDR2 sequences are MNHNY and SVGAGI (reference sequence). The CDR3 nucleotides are TGTGCCAGCAGCCCCCCGGCGAACGAGCAGTACTTC. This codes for CASSPPANEQYF.

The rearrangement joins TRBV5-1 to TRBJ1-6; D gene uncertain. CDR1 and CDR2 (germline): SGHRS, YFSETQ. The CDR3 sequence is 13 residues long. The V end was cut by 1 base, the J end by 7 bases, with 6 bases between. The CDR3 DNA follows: TGCGCCAGCAGCTTGACGGGAAATTCACCCCTCCACTTT. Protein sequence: CASSLTGNSPLHF.

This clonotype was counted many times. CDR3 nucleotide sequence: TGTGCCAGCAGTTCATGGCGGGACGGCCACGGGCAGTTCTTC. This gives the protein CASSSWRDGHGQFF. The rearrangement links TRBV12-3 or TRBV12-4 to TRBJ2-1; tentatively, D is TRBD2 (6 bases). This CDR3 comprises 14 residues. V dropped 4 bases and J dropped 12 bases, with 19 bases sitting between them.

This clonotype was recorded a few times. The CDR3 loop reads CASRLRGGNEQFF. CDR3 in DNA: TGTGCCAGCAGATTAAGGGGTGGAAATGAGCAGTTCTTC. The rearrangement joins TRBV12-3 or TRBV12-4 to TRBJ2-1; perhaps TRBD1 as D (5 bases). The ends were cut back, 6 bases at V and 7 bases at J, with 13 bases in the middle. The CDR3 contains 13 residues.

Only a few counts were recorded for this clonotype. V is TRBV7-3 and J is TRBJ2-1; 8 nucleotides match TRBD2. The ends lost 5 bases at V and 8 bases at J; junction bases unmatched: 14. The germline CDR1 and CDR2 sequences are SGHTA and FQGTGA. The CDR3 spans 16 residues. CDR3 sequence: CASSPLGQRGIHEQFF. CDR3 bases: TGTGCCAGCAGCCCGCTCGGGCAGCGGGGGATCCATGAGCAGTTCTTC.

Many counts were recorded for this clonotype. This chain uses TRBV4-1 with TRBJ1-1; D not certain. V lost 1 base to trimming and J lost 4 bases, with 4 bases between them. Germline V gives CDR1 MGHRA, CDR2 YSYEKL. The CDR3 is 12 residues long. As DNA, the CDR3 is TGCGCCAGCAGCCAAGTAAGCACTGAAGCTTTCTTT. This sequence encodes CASSQVSTEAFF.

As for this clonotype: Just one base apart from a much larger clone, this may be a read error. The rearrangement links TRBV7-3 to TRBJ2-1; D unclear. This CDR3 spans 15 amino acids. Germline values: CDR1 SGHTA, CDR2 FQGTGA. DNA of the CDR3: TGTGCCAGCTGCTTGGGTTCTCTCTCCTACAATGAGCAGTTCTTC. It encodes CASCLGSLSYNEQFF.

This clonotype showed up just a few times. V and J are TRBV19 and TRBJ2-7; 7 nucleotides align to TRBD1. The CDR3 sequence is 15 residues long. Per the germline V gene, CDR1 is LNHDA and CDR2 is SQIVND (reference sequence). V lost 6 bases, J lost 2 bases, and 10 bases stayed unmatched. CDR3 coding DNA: TGTGCCAGTAGCCTCACGCCTGGACAGGCCTACGAGCAGTACTTC. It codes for CASSLTPGQAYEQYF.

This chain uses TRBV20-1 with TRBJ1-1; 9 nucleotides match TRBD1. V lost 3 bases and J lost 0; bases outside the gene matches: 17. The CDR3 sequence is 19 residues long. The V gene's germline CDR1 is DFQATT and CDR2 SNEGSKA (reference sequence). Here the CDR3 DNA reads TGCAGTGCTAGGAGTCCAGACCGGGACAGGGTCCGCATGAACACTGAAGCTTTCTTT. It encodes CSARSPDRDRVRMNTEAFF.

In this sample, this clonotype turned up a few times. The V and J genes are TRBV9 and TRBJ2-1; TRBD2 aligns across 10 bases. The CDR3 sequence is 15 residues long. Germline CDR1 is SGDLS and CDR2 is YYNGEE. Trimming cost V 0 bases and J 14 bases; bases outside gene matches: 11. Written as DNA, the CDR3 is TGTGCCAGCAGCGTAGGGGGTAGCGGGGGGTCCCGTGAGTTCTTC. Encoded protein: CASSVGGSGGSREFF. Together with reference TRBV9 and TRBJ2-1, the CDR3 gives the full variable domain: DSGVTQTPKHLITATGQRVTLRCSPRSGDLSVYWYQQSLDQGLQFLIQYYNGEERAKGNILERFSAQQFPDLHSELNLSSLELGDSALYFCASSVGGSGGSREFFGPGTRLTVL.

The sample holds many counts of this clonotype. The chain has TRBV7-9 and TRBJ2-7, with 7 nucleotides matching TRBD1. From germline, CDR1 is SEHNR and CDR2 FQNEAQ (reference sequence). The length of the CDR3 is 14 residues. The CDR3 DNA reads TGTGCTCACGAAACGGGACAGTCCTCCTACGAGCAGTACGTC. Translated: CAHETGQSSYEQYV.

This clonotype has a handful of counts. CDR3 DNA sequence: TGTGCCAGCAGTTTCAGGGACGGACTCTACGAGCAGTACGTC. This codes for CASSFRDGLYEQYV. The chain recombines TRBV6-2 or TRBV6-3 with TRBJ2-7, with D perhaps being TRBD1 or TRBD2 (5 bases each). Trimming removed 4 bases from V and 3 bases from J, with 13 bases in between. The CDR3 extends over 14 amino acids. Germline lookup yields CDR1 MNHEY and CDR2 SVGEGT.

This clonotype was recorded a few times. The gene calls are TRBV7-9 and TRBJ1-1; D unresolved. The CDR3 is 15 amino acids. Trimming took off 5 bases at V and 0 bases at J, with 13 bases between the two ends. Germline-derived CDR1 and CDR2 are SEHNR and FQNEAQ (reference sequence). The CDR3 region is CASSNIRTLNTEAFF. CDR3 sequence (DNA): TGTGCCAGCAGCAACATACGGACGCTGAACACTGAAGCTTTCTTT.

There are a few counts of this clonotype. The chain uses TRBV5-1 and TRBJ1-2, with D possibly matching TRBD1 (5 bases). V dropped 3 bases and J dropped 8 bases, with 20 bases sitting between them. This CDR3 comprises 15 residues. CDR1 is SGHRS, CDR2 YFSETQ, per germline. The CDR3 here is CASSSPGPPRRGYTF. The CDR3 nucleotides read TGCGCCAGCAGCTCCCCAGGGCCCCCGCGTCGGGGCTACACCTTC.

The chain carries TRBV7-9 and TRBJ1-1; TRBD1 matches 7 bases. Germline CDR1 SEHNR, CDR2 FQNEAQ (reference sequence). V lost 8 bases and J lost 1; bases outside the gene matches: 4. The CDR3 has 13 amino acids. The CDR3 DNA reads TGTGCCAGCTCCGACAGGGAGAACACTGAAGCTTTCTTT. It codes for CASSDRENTEAFF.